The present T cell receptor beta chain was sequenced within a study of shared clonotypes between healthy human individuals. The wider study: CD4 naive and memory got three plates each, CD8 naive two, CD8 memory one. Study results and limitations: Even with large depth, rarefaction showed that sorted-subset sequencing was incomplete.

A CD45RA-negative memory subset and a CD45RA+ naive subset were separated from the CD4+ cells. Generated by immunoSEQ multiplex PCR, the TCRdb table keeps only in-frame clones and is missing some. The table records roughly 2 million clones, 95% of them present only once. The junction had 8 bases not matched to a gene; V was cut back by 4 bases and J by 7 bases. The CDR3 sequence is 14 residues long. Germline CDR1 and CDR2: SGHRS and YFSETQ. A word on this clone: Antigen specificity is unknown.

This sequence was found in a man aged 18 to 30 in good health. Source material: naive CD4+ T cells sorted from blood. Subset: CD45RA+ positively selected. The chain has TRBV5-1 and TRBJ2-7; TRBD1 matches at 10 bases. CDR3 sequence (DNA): TGCGCCAGCAGCCCCGGACAGGGGGTACGTGAGCAGTACTTC. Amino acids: CASSPGQGVREQYF.